This passage covers 21 T cell receptor beta chains from one sample sequenced in a study of blood T cell repertoires in COVID-19. This table comes from immunoSEQ multiplex PCR, and its TCRdb copy is limited to in-frame clones, with some not included. Counted here are about 220,000 clones, roughly 80% occurring once; the ten biggest clones make up more than 7%. Material: peripheral blood. All receptors come from a woman in her sixties or seventies with acute or convalescent COVID-19.

V and J are TRBV5-1 and TRBJ2-3; D gene uncertain. The length of the CDR3 is 13 residues. V shed 2 bases and J shed 2 bases, with 6 bases lying between them. The germline gives CDR1 SGHRS, CDR2 YFSETQ. The CDR3 coding sequence is TGCGCCAGCAGCTTTTTAGCCACAGATACGCAGTATTTT. Translated, it gives CASSFLATDTQYF. Full variable domain (rest looked up from reference TRBV5-1 and TRBJ2-3): KAGVTQTPRYLIKTRGQQVTLSCSPISGHRSVSWYQQTPGQGLQFLFEYFSETQRNKGNFPGRFSGRQFSNSRSEMNVSTLELGDSALYLCASSFLATDTQYFGPGTRLTVL.

This chain joins TRBV10-3 and TRBJ1-2; D might be TRBD1 (5 bases). CDR1 and CDR2 (germline): ENHRY, SYGVKD. The ends were cut back, 2 bases at V and 2 bases at J, with 9 bases in the middle. The CDR3 has 14 amino acids. DNA of the CDR3: TGTGCCATCAGTGAGCCACAGGTCAACTATGGCTACACCTTC. This encodes CAISEPQVNYGYTF.

This clone appeared a few times. The chain's CDR3 is CAAQREQVYGYTF. In DNA form, the CDR3 reads TGTGCCGCCCAACGAGAACAGGTTTATGGCTACACCTTC. This rearrangement joins TRBV12-3 or TRBV12-4 to TRBJ1-2, with D perhaps TRBD1 (5 bases). This CDR3 has 13 residues. V shed 11 bases and J shed 5 bases, with 18 bases lying between them.

The chain is built from TRBV19 and TRBJ1-5; D gene unclear. V was clipped by 2 bases and J by 0 bases, with 8 bases between them. This CDR3 is 15 amino acids long. CDR1 is LNHDA and CDR2 is SQIVND in the germline V gene (reference sequence). CDR3 sequence reads: CASSINRDSNQPQHF. The DNA for the CDR3 is TGTGCCAGTAGTATAAACCGGGATAGCAATCAGCCCCAGCATTTT.

The V and J genes are TRBV24-1 and TRBJ2-5, with 7 bases identical to TRBD1. This CDR3 spans 13 amino acids. V was pared by 4 bases and J by 2 bases, with 0 bases of the junction left unmatched. Germline V gene lookup returns CDR1 KGHDR and CDR2 SFDVKD. CDR3 DNA sequence: TGTGCCACCAGTGAGGGACAGCAAGAGACCCAGTACTTC. Its protein is CATSEGQQETQYF.

The V and J genes are TRBV7-6 and TRBJ2-5; 8 bases are shared with TRBD2. The CDR3 spans 12 residues. Germline loops: CDR1 SGHVS, CDR2 FNYEAQ. With 5 bases clipped from V and 7 bases from J, the junction kept 3 bases outside the gene matches. CDR3 nucleotide sequence: TGTGCCAGCAGCCCGGCGGGGGGGACCCAGTACTTC. Protein: CASSPAGGTQYF.

The chain recombines TRBV3-1 (or the pseudogene TRBV3-2) with TRBJ2-3; no definite D call. CDR1 is LGHDT, CDR2 YNNKEL, per germline (reference sequence). V lost 0 bases and J 3 bases, leaving 13 bases between the germline ends. This CDR3 region has 16 residues. CDR3 protein: CASSQESQPGTDTQYF. In nucleotides, the CDR3 is TGTGCCAGCAGCCAAGAGTCCCAGCCGGGTACAGATACGCAGTATTTT.

The chain links TRBV10-1 to TRBJ1-2; the D gene is possibly TRBD1 (6 bases). Germline-derived CDR1 and CDR2 are WNHNN and SYGVQD (reference sequence). V was trimmed by 6 bases and J by 0 bases, leaving 17 bases between them. This CDR3 is built from 16 residues. The CDR3 DNA is TGCGCCAGCAGGCACCGGGACAAAGGATCTAACTATGGCTACACCTTC. Its translation: CASRHRDKGSNYGYTF.

The V call is TRBV5-6, the J call TRBJ2-5; D is unclear. The V end lost 4 bases, the J end lost 6 bases, and 19 bases lay between the germline ends. CDR3 length: 15 amino acids. Germline CDR1 is SGHDT and CDR2 is YYEEEE. The CDR3 coding sequence is TGTGCCAGCAGCCCTCGTGTGAGCGTTGGCAAGACCCAGTACTTC. It codes for CASSPRVSVGKTQYF. The full variable domain, its missing parts supplied by reference TRBV5-6 and TRBJ2-5, is DAGVTQSPTHLIKTRGQQVTLRCSPKSGHDTVSWYQQALGQGPQFIFQYYEEEERQRGNFPDRFSGHQFPNYSSELNVNALLLGDSALYLCASSPRVSVGKTQYFGPGTRLLVL.

This chain connects TRBV28 to TRBJ1-1, with 7 bases that match TRBD1. The J segment lost 5 bases and the V segment lost 1 base, leaving 1 base of the junction unmatched. The CDR3 is made up of 13 amino acids. Per germline, CDR1 MDHEN and CDR2 SYDVKM. The CDR3 DNA follows: TGTGCCAGCAGTTTATCAGGGGGAACTGAAGCTTTCTTT. Its translation: CASSLSGGTEAFF.

The genes are TRBV10-3 and TRBJ2-1; 7 nucleotides match TRBD2. The CDR3 is made up of 14 amino acids. V was clipped by 10 bases and J by 3 bases; unmatched bases: 9. The germline CDR1 and CDR2 sequences are ENHRY and SYGVKD. The CDR3 loop reads CATRGGDLYNEQFF. CDR3 bases: TGTGCCACTCGTGGGGGGGATCTCTACAATGAGCAGTTCTTC.

The chain carries TRBV3-1 (or the pseudogene TRBV3-2) and TRBJ2-2; D perhaps matches TRBD1 (5 bases). Germline CDR1 LGHDT, CDR2 YNNKEL (reference sequence). The CDR3 length is 16 residues. V lost 4 bases to trimming and J lost 7 bases, with 19 bases between them. This CDR3 is CASSPSGVGPVGELFF. CDR3 sequence (DNA): TGTGCCAGCAGCCCGAGTGGTGTGGGGCCGGTCGGGGAGCTGTTTTTT.

The CDR3 reads CAWRAGKRTEAFF. DNA for the CDR3: TGTGCCTGGAGAGCGGGGAAGCGGACTGAAGCTTTCTTT. The V and J genes are TRBV30 and TRBJ1-1; D is undetermined. The CDR3 runs to 13 residues. CDR1 and CDR2 from the germline V gene are GTSNPN and SVGIG (reference sequence). V was shortened by 3 bases and J by 5 bases, with 13 bases between the two germline ends.

The V gene is TRBV24-1, the J gene TRBJ2-5; TRBD1 agrees at 7 bases. The junction had 13 bases not matched to a gene; V was cut back by 3 bases and J by 4 bases. CDR1 and CDR2 from the germline V gene are KGHDR and SFDVKD. This CDR3 is 17 amino acids long. In nucleotides, the CDR3 is TGTGCCACCAGTGATCCACAACAGGGGCTGGGACGAGAGACCCAGTACTTC. Protein: CATSDPQQGLGRETQYF.

V usage is TRBV5-1 and J usage is TRBJ1-2; a possible D gene is TRBD1 (6 bases). Trimming left V 3 bases short and J 8 bases short, with 17 bases between. The CDR3 sequence is 14 residues long. The germline V gene encodes CDR1 SGHRS and CDR2 YFSETQ. The CDR3 region has the DNA TGCGCCAGCAGCTCCCCGCGGGGGGCAGGGGGCTACACCTTC. Its protein product is CASSSPRGAGGYTF. Complete variable domain (other parts from reference TRBV5-1 and TRBJ1-2): KAGVTQTPRYLIKTRGQQVTLSCSPISGHRSVSWYQQTPGQGLQFLFEYFSETQRNKGNFPGRFSGRQFSNSRSEMNVSTLELGDSALYLCASSSPRGAGGYTFGSGTRLTVV.

The table lists this clone with a few counts. The chain employs TRBV19 and TRBJ1-5; D may be TRBD1 (6 bases). The CDR3 loop spans 16 amino acids. Trimming took off 3 bases at V and 1 base at J, with 13 bases between the two ends. Germline V gives CDR1 LNHDA, CDR2 SQIVND (reference sequence). The CDR3 sequence: CASSIRQARSNQPQHF. Written as DNA, the CDR3 is TGTGCCAGTAGTATTAGACAGGCGCGGAGCAATCAGCCCCAGCATTTT.

This clone was seen a few times. The V call is TRBV6-5, the J call TRBJ2-2; no clear D. V was cut by 5 bases and J by 6 bases, with 10 bases left in between. CDR3 length: 13 amino acids. CDR1 is MNHEY, CDR2 SVGAGI, per germline. CDR3 nucleotides: TGTGCCAGCAGTCCTAACTCGGCCGGGGAGCTGTTTTTT. Its protein is CASSPNSAGELFF.

This clone was seen a handful of times. The chain has TRBV6-1 and TRBJ1-2, with D perhaps TRBD1 (5 bases). The V gene lost 1 base and the J gene lost 8 bases, with 17 bases spanning the gap. This CDR3 has 15 residues. Per germline, CDR1 MNHNS and CDR2 SASEGT. CDR3 bases: TGTGCCAGCAGTGAAGGGCCAGGGACTATGAGAGGCTACACCTTC. The encoded protein is CASSEGPGTMRGYTF.

V gene TRBV3-1 (or the pseudogene TRBV3-2) combines with J gene TRBJ1-6; TRBD1 might be the D (5 bases). V was pared by 2 bases and J by 10 bases, with 15 bases between. The CDR3 covers 15 residues. Germline values: CDR1 LGHDT, CDR2 YNNKEL (reference sequence). Written as DNA, the CDR3 is TGTGCCAGCAGCCAATTTCAGGGTCTTGGATCACCCCTCCACTTT. Translation gives CASSQFQGLGSPLHF.

This rearrangement joins TRBV12-3 or TRBV12-4 to TRBJ2-3; D remains unclear. The CDR3 spans 13 residues. V lost 2 bases and J 3 bases, leaving 6 bases between the germline ends. This CDR3 is CASSLQVTDTQYF. CDR3 nucleotides: TGTGCCAGCAGTTTACAGGTGACAGATACGCAGTATTTT.

In DNA form, the CDR3 reads TGTGCCACCAGCAGAGATTCCCGGAGTGGGGCCAACGTCCTGACTTTC. Translation: CATSRDSRSGANVLTF. This chain uses TRBV15 with TRBJ2-6, with no clear D. The ends were cut back, 0 bases at V and 3 bases at J, with 9 bases in the middle. The CDR3 covers 16 residues. Germline CDR1 LNHNV, CDR2 YYDKDF (reference sequence). The variable domain in full, with the rest retrieved from reference TRBV15 and TRBJ2-6, is DAMVIQNPRYQVTQFGKPVTLSCSQTLNHNVMYWYQQKSSQAPKLLFHYYDKDFNNEADTPDNFQSRRPNTSFCFLDIRSPGLGDTAMYLCATSRDSRSGANVLTFGAGSRLTVL.